This T cell receptor (beta chain) appears in the sequencing data of a study of CXCR3-negative and CXCR3-positive naive CD8 T cells. Points from the study as a whole: CXCR3-negative naive cells had less hydrophobic TRB CDR3s than did CXCR3-positive naive cells.

On this clonotype itself: No antigen is known for it.

Germline lookup yields CDR1 DFQATT and CDR2 SNEGSKA (reference sequence). CDR3 length: 17 amino acids. Each TRB cDNA library was prepared by 5' RACE (with UMI labels). TCRdb reworked the 5' RACE reads into one entry per CDR3 protein, no DNA. This listing includes approximately 89,000 distinct CDR3 sequences. The origin of this receptor is a human donor in good health. Some clones in this sample may be carry-over from other donors' samples. J is TRBJ1-2 and V is TRBV20-1. The sequencing input was naive CXCR3+ CD8+ T cells from blood. The subset was: CD45RO-CCR7+CD27+CD95- naive CD8+ T cells expressing CXCR3 (TNR3+). The CDR3 is CSARDLDRPTDNYGYTF.